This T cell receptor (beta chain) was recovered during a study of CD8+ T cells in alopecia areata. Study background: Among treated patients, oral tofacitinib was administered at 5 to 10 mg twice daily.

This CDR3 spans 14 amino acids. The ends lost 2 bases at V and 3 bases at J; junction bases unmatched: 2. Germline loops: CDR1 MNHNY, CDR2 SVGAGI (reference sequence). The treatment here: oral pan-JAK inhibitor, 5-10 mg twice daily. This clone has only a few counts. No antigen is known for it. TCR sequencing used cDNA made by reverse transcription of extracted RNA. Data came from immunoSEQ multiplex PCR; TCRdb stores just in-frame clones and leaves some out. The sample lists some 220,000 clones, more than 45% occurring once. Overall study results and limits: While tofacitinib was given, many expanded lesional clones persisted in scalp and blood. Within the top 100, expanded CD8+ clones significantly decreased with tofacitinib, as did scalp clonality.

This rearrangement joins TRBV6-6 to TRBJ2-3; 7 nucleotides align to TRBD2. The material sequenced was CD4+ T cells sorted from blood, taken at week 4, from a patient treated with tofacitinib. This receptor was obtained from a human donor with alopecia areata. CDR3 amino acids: CASSYRAGTDTQYF. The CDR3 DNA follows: TGTGCCAGCAGTTACCGAGCGGGGACAGATACGCAGTATTTT.